Here is one T cell receptor beta chain with its context. Its specificity is unknown. Trimming pared 4 bases from V and 0 bases from J, leaving 14 bases between. The CDR3 totals 15 residues. Germline assignment: CDR1 SGHDT and CDR2 YYEEEE. These data come from a study of OX40 agonist ivuxolimab in advanced cancers. Study-level results: At 0.1 to 3.0 mg/kg, clonal expansion of CD4+ and CD8+ blood T cells had occurred by week 6.

Data came from immunoSEQ multiplex PCR; TCRdb stores just in-frame clones and leaves some out. The sample shows 100,000 to 120,000 clones, roughly 90% of them seen only once. On cycle 4 day 1 and cycle 7 day 1, as well as at baseline, blood was sampled. The sample in question was CD4+ or CD8+ T cells sorted from blood, obtained in a trial of the OX40 agonist ivuxolimab. J is TRBJ2-7 and V is TRBV5-6; maybe TRBD1 (6 bases). The TCR originated in an adult with an advanced solid tumor such as melanoma, head and neck, liver or kidney cancer. The CDR3 spells CASSPRQASSYEQYF. In DNA, the CDR3 is TGTGCCAGCAGCCCGCGACAGGCGAGCTCCTACGAGCAGTACTTC.